The 19 T cell receptor beta chains in this list originate from one sample, sequenced in a study of cytomegalovirus exposure and HLA in healthy donors. Use of 60 Vbeta and 13 Jbeta primers characterized the PCR. The table came from immunoSEQ multiplex PCR; TCRdb's copy has only in-frame clones and leaves some out. The sample consists of fewer than 120,000 clones, about 90% of them appearing once. Sequencing was carried out using PBMCs. The receptor source for this set is a man between 35 and 55 years old in good health and CMV-seronegative.

The V gene is TRBV14, the J gene TRBJ2-3; D might be TRBD1 (6 bases). CDR3 length: 14 residues. Between the trimmed V and J ends, which lost 3 bases and 6 bases, there was a span of 13 bases. CDR1 is SGHDN and CDR2 is FVKESK in the germline V gene. The chain's CDR3 is CASSQRDTGDTQYF. The CDR3 nucleotides are TGTGCCAGCAGCCAGAGGGACACCGGGGATACGCAGTATTTT.

The V gene is TRBV2, the J gene TRBJ2-2; TRBD1 matches 7 bases. After removal of 7 bases from V and 4 bases from J, the junction contained 6 bases not matched to a gene. The CDR3 totals 14 residues. Germline assignment: CDR1 SNHLY and CDR2 FYNNEI. CDR3 sequence reads: CASKDRDGTGELFF. Here the CDR3 DNA reads TGTGCCAGCAAAGACAGGGATGGCACCGGGGAGCTGTTTTTT.

The rearrangement joins TRBV6-5 to TRBJ2-3; 7 positions agree with TRBD1. Germline CDR1 and CDR2: MNHEY and SVGAGI. CDR3 size: 13 residues. V was pared by 7 bases and J by 3 bases, with 4 bases of the junction left unmatched. In DNA, the CDR3 is TGTGCCAGCAAGAGACAGGGAACAGATACGCAGTATTTT. Its protein is CASKRQGTDTQYF.

The chain combines TRBV30 with TRBJ1-1; perhaps TRBD1 as D (5 bases). Between the trimmed V and J ends, which lost 4 bases and 5 bases, there was a span of 8 bases. Germline V gene sequence: CDR1 GTSNPN, CDR2 SVGIG (reference sequence). The CDR3 covers 11 residues. The CDR3 region is CAWNRQTEAFF. The CDR3 region has the DNA TGTGCCTGGAACCGACAGACTGAAGCTTTCTTT.

This chain uses TRBV2 with TRBJ1-6; D may be TRBD1 (5 bases). Germline V gene sequence: CDR1 SNHLY, CDR2 FYNNEI. With 6 bases removed from V and 1 base from J, the gap between germline ends came to 13 bases. The CDR3 is 16 amino acids. Here the CDR3 reads CASRSAGLSYNSPLHF. The CDR3 DNA reads as TGTGCCAGCAGATCTGCGGGGCTATCCTATAATTCACCCCTCCACTTT.

The rearrangement uses TRBV2 and TRBJ2-3, with 7 nucleotides matching TRBD2. CDR1 is SNHLY and CDR2 is FYNNEI in the germline V gene. This CDR3 has 11 amino acids. Losses at the gene ends were 7 bases for V and 13 bases for J; bases not matched to a gene: 8. Here the CDR3 DNA reads TGTGCCAGCACCTTCTCCGGGAGGAAGTATTTT. Its protein product is CASTFSGRKYF. The entire variable domain, with the rest obtained from reference TRBV2 and TRBJ2-3, is as follows: EPEVTQTPSHQVTQMGQEVILRCVPISNHLYFYWYRQILGQKVEFLVSFYNNEISEKSEIFDDQFSVERPDGSNFTLKIRSTKLEDSAMYFCASTFSGRKYFGPGTRLTVL.

The chain's CDR3 is CASSLVMKQGRADTQYF. The CDR3 nucleotides are TGTGCCAGCAGCTTAGTAATGAAGCAGGGTCGGGCAGATACGCAGTATTTT. The chain is built from TRBV7-9 and TRBJ2-3, with D perhaps TRBD1 (5 bases). The V end was cut by 1 base, the J end by 4 bases, with 18 bases between. The CDR3 is 17 amino acids. The germline gives CDR1 SEHNR, CDR2 FQNEAQ (reference sequence).

The chain couples TRBV7-2 to TRBJ2-4; the D is unclear. Trimming took off 1 base at V and 8 bases at J, with 3 bases between the two ends. The CDR3 is 11 residues long. From germline, CDR1 is SGHTA and CDR2 FQGNSA. CDR3 DNA sequence: TGTGCCAGCAGCTTAGGAGACATTCAGTACTTC. Protein: CASSLGDIQYF.

The gene calls are TRBV5-1 and TRBJ2-5; 8 bases line up with TRBD2. CDR1 SGHRS and CDR2 YFSETQ come from the germline V gene. The CDR3 runs 14 residues. V lost 4 bases to trimming and J lost 1 base; unmatched junction nucleotides: 3. CDR3 loop: CASSGGGSQETQYF. CDR3 bases: TGCGCCAGCAGCGGCGGGGGGTCCCAAGAGACCCAGTACTTC.

The chain couples TRBV6-5 to TRBJ1-4, with D possibly matching TRBD1 (6 bases). Germline V gene sequence: CDR1 MNHEY, CDR2 SVGAGI. The CDR3 has 16 amino acids. Trimming left V 3 bases short and J 0 bases short, with 11 bases between. The CDR3 DNA reads as TGTGCCAGCAGTTATTCGGGACACTCAACTAATGAAAAACTGTTTTTT. As protein: CASSYSGHSTNEKLFF.

The V gene is TRBV25-1, the J gene TRBJ2-7, with a tentative D call TRBD2 (5 bases). The CDR3 consists of 13 residues. The V gene lost 4 bases and the J gene lost 3 bases, with 10 bases spanning the gap. Germline CDR1 reads MGHDK; CDR2 reads SYGVNS. CDR3 in amino acids: CASSASGRYEQYF. The CDR3 DNA reads TGTGCCAGCAGTGCGAGCGGCCGCTACGAGCAGTACTTC.

This sequence joins TRBV7-9 and TRBJ1-5; 8 positions agree with TRBD1. J lost 0 bases, V lost 3 bases, and 4 bases had no gene match. Germline lookup yields CDR1 SEHNR and CDR2 FQNEAQ (reference sequence). The CDR3 runs to 16 residues. CDR3 amino acids: CASSLGTGHSNQPQHF. The CDR3 DNA reads TGTGCCAGCAGCTTGGGGACAGGCCATAGCAATCAGCCCCAGCATTTT.

DNA of the CDR3: TGTGCCTGGGACGCGACAGGGCAGGTCGAGCAGTTCTTC. Residues: CAWDATGQVEQFF. The chain carries TRBV2 and TRBJ2-1, with 7 bases fitting TRBD1. Trimming removed 11 bases from V and 10 bases from J; junction bases left unmatched: 14. The CDR3 extends over 13 amino acids. Germline CDR1 SNHLY, CDR2 FYNNEI.

This clone was seen just once. The chain is built from TRBV7-9 and TRBJ1-1, with 7 bases lining up with TRBD1. V lost 5 bases, J lost 3 bases, and 9 bases stayed unmatched. Germline V gives CDR1 SEHNR, CDR2 FQNEAQ (reference sequence). The CDR3 totals 15 residues. The CDR3 DNA reads TGTGCCAGCAGCACACGACAGGGCTTGGACACTGAAGCTTTCTTT. Translated, it gives CASSTRQGLDTEAFF.

CDR3 residues: CASSPTGGAAFF. The CDR3 DNA is TGTGCCAGCAGTCCGACAGGGGGCGCCGCTTTCTTT. The chain uses TRBV6-6 and TRBJ1-1, with 10 bases lining up with TRBD1. Germline lookup yields CDR1 MNHNY and CDR2 SVGAGI (reference sequence). This CDR3 region has 12 residues. The trim removed 5 bases at V and 11 bases at J, leaving 5 bases unmatched.

The CDR3 spells CASSTGQGNEKLFF. In nucleotides, the CDR3 is TGCGCCAGCAGCACGGGACAGGGAAATGAAAAACTGTTTTTT. This chain joins TRBV5-1 and TRBJ1-4; 9 bases are a match to TRBD1. The V gene end was trimmed by 4 bases and the J gene end by 5 bases; junction bases not matched to a gene: 3. This CDR3 contains 14 residues. The germline gives CDR1 SGHRS, CDR2 YFSETQ.

The gene calls are TRBV19 and TRBJ2-1; TRBD2 agrees at 15 bases. V lost 4 bases, J lost 7 bases, and 14 bases stayed unmatched. The CDR3 is made up of 19 amino acids. The germline V gene encodes CDR1 LNHDA and CDR2 SQIVND (reference sequence). The CDR3, as DNA: TGTGCCAGTAGTAGGGGACTAGCGGGGGGCGCGGGGGCAGGGAATGAGCAGTTCTTC. It translates to CASSRGLAGGAGAGNEQFF.

The J gene is TRBJ2-1, the V gene TRBV29-1; 7 bases are a match to TRBD2. The CDR3 totals 13 residues. CDR1 is SQVTM and CDR2 is ANQGSEA in the germline V gene. Trimming cost V 5 bases and J 4 bases; bases outside gene matches: 5. Here the CDR3 reads CSVLPGGYNEQFF. The DNA for the CDR3 is TGCAGCGTTCTCCCCGGGGGGTACAATGAGCAGTTCTTC.

With respect to this clone: The same CDR3 can be traced to other DNA sequences in this sample. This rearrangement joins TRBV5-1 to TRBJ2-1; D remains unclear. With 0 bases removed from V and 2 bases from J, the gap between germline ends came to 9 bases. This CDR3 is built from 15 residues. Germline CDR1 reads SGHRS; CDR2 reads YFSETQ. CDR3 DNA: TGCGCCAGCAGCTTGGAAGGCGGAACCTACAATGAGCAGTTCTTC. As protein: CASSLEGGTYNEQFF.